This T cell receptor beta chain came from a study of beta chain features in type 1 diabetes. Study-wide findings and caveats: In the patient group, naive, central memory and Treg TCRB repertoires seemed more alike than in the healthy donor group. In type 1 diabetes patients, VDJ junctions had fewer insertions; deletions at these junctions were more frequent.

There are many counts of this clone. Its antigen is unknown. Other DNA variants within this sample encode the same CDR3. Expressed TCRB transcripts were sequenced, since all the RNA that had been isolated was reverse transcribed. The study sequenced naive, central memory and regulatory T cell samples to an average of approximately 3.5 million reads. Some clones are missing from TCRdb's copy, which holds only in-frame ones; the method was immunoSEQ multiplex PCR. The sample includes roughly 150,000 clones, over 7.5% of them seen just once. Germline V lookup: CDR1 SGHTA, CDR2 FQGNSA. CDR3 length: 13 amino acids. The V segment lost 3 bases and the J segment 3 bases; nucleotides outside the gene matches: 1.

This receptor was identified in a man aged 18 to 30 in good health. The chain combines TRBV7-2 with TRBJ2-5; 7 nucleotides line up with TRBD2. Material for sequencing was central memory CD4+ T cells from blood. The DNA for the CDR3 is TGTGCCAGCAGCTTCGCGGGGGAAGAGACCCAGTACTTC. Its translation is CASSFAGEETQYF.